This T cell receptor (beta chain) stems from a study of graft-versus-host responses after intestinal transplantation. Whole-study context: Transplant recipients had multivisceral, liver-intestinal, or isolated intestinal grafts. Among the recipients, all got anti-thymocyte globulin induction and then tacrolimus and steroids for roughly three years.

Using immunoSEQ multiplex PCR, the repertoire was profiled, and TCRdb retains in-frame clones only, with some absent. The data contain some 70,000 clones, around nine tenths of them singletons. Bone marrow aspirates were taken post-transplant, from the posterior iliac crest or another site. Looked up from germline, CDR1 is SNHLY and CDR2 is FYNNEI. Trimming cost V 4 bases and J 5 bases; bases outside gene matches: 9. This CDR3 is 15 amino acids long. Points on this clone: Its specificity is not known.

Study-level findings and limits: Early post-transplant declines in HvG were associated with peak levels of circulating GvH clones.

This clonotype originated in a human patient who received an intestinal transplant, so some T cells may come from the graft donor. Here the sequenced sample was bone marrow, taken 700 to 850 days after intestinal transplantation. V is TRBV2 and J is TRBJ2-5, with 8 bases identical to TRBD1. This CDR3 is CASSASGGGGETQYF. The DNA for the CDR3 is TGTGCCAGCAGTGCGTCAGGGGGCGGAGGGGAGACCCAGTACTTC.